This entry concerns a single T cell receptor beta chain. This clone was counted a single time. The antigen this receptor binds is unknown. No clone much larger than this one lies a single base away; base qualities are absent. The sample originates from a study of blood T cell repertoires in COVID-19 (dated by TCRdb to about 2020). Background on the whole study: Collaborator samples came from the United States, Italy and Spain and covered acute and convalescent phases of COVID-19. The material from the prospective study consisted of cDNA or gDNA derived from T cells, B-cell-depleted T cells, or PBMCs. The dataset comprised deeply sampled blood TCRbeta repertoires from subjects exposed to, actively infected with, or recovered from COVID-19. A freely available public database, intended as a resource for researchers studying the immune response to SARS-CoV-2, is where the repertoires were released. The samples were drawn from two sources: the first 160 participants of the ongoing ImmuneRACE study, and 1,000 to 1,500 subjects contributed by 6 global collaborators. Nearly every sample came with metadata listing a de-identified subject ID, COVID-19 status, age in years and sex. HLA class I and class II types, where available, came from metadata supplied by the sample provider rather than from assay-based typing.

Each collaborating institution followed its own protocols to collect whole blood in K2EDTA tubes. For TCRbeta analysis, collaborators shipped samples as frozen whole blood, isolated PBMCs, or DNA extracted from either of those sample types. Trimming removed 5 bases from V and 6 bases from J, leaving 14 bases between the germline ends. The CDR3 has 13 amino acids, counting the end cysteine and phenylalanine. Solely the CDR3 DNA is kept, with 39 bases framed from the first base. TCRbeta CDR3 regions were amplified from genomic DNA by means of the immunoSEQ Assay, a bias-controlled multiplex PCR. Per the authors' processing: Within the assay, amplification of reference gene primers was used to estimate how many nucleated cells each sample contained. Sequence reads were collapsed and filtered to measure the absolute abundance of every unique TCRbeta CDR3 rearrangement. For each sample, productive Simpson clonality was calculated as the square root of Simpson's diversity index across productive rearrangements. TCRdb retrieved this table from immuneACCESS and kept in-frame rearrangements only. Not all clones are present; in checked studies, unresolved V genes account for under half, and no reason is known for the remainder. V and J calls and clone size are as listed in that table; D and trimming were resolved from the DNA. This sample gives approximately 150,000 clones in total; 70% to 90% of them show up just once. 3.5% to 4% of the sample is held by the ten biggest clonotypes.

The study at large found these results: The amount of clinical and demographic metadata varied by source and participant and was provided uncurated.

The TCR sequence derives from a woman in her 70s with acute or convalescent COVID-19. The sequenced sample was peripheral blood. The V and J segments used are TRBV12-3 or TRBV12-4 and TRBJ2-7; the D gene is perhaps TRBD1, from 5 matching bases. The DNA reads as follows: TGTGCCAGCAGTCTAGGACACTTGGGCGAGCAGTACTTC. Translated, this gives CASSLGHLGEQYF.